Listed here is a single TCR beta chain. Original processing methods: Researchers report that nucleated cell counts were estimated from reference gene primer amplification. Data came from immunoSEQ multiplex PCR; TCRdb stores just in-frame clones and leaves some out. The V and J calls and clone size come from that table; D and trimming were worked out from the DNA. The sample includes 150,000 to 200,000 clones, more than 70% of them seen just once. These data belong to a study of blood T cell repertoires in COVID-19. Study-level background: Acute-phase and convalescent COVID-19 samples originated in the United States, Italy and Spain. In each case, the material was cDNA or gDNA derived from T cells, B-cell-depleted T cells, or PBMCs.

The CDR3 covers 14 residues. The V gene's germline CDR1 is MDHEN and CDR2 SYDVKM. Trimming pared 5 bases from V and 5 bases from J, leaving 15 bases between. The sequence came from a man in his forties with active or convalescent COVID-19. Sequencing used peripheral blood. The chain carries TRBV28 and TRBJ2-5; the D gene is possibly TRBD2 (6 bases). The CDR3 loop reads CASSRFGGGETQYF. The CDR3 DNA reads as TGTGCCAGCAGTCGGTTTGGCGGAGGGGAGACCCAGTACTTC.